One sample yielded the 2 T cell receptor beta chains listed below, sequenced in a study of T cell repertoires in cytomegalovirus infection. The antigens of these receptors remain unknown. Using its own MiXCR run on the reads, TCRdb lists one record per CDR3 protein. The repertoire holds some 100,000 distinct CDR3 sequences, with around 29% as singletons. Material: CD8+ T cells from cultured PBMCs, obtained from culture after CMV antigen stimulation. The receptors stem from a human donor in good health (CMV status not recorded). Some clones in this sample may be carry-over from other donors' samples.

There are a few counts of this clonotype. The V gene is TRBV7-9, the J gene TRBJ2-7; D is perhaps TRBD1 or TRBD2 (7 bases each). The CDR3 loop spans 15 amino acids. With 5 bases removed from V and 6 bases from J, the gap between germline ends came to 20 bases. Germline CDR1 and CDR2: SEHNR and FQNEAQ (reference sequence). CDR3 protein: CASSNDREGGREQYF. CDR3 nucleotides: TGTGCCAGCAGCAACGACAGGGAGGGGGGTCGCGAGCAGTACTTC.

This clonotype has only one observation. One end of the junction varies from germline; a read error may be responsible. CDR3 in amino acids: CATSDHSDTVAFF. The DNA of the CDR3 is TGTGCCACCAGTGATCACAGCGACACTGTAGCTTTCTTT. The chain carries TRBV24-1 and TRBJ1-1; D is uncertain. The germline V gene encodes CDR1 KGHDR and CDR2 SFDVKD. The CDR3 has 13 amino acids.